Presented here are 12 T cell receptor beta chains from one specimen sequenced in a study of OX40 agonist ivuxolimab in advanced cancers. Assay: immunoSEQ multiplex PCR; the TCRdb copy retains only in-frame clones and omits some. The data hold 70,000 or so clones, with around 89% observed a single time. The specimen comprised CD4+ or CD8+ T cells sorted from blood, sampled in a trial of the OX40 agonist ivuxolimab. These receptors were collected from an adult with an advanced solid tumor such as melanoma, head and neck, liver or kidney cancer.

The chain recombines TRBV5-4 with TRBJ2-1; D gene unclear. This CDR3 region has 12 residues. In germline, CDR1 is SGHNT, CDR2 YYREEE (reference sequence). V was trimmed by 2 bases and J by 5 bases, leaving 5 bases between them. CDR3 residues: CASSFRDNEQFF. In DNA form, the CDR3 reads TGTGCCAGCAGCTTCCGAGACAATGAGCAGTTCTTC.

This sequence joins TRBV6-6 and TRBJ2-5, with TRBD1 matching 9 bases. The CDR3 totals 14 residues. Per the germline V gene, CDR1 is MNHNY and CDR2 is SVGAGI (reference sequence). The trim removed 4 bases at V and 5 bases at J, leaving 5 bases unmatched. This CDR3 reads CASSSGTGLETQYF. The CDR3 bases are TGTGCCAGCAGTTCCGGGACAGGGCTGGAGACCCAGTACTTC.

CDR3 nucleotides: TGTGCCAGCAGCTTACGTGACGGGAGGGCCGCGGAGACCCAGTACTTC. Translating gives CASSLRDGRAAETQYF. The chain uses TRBV7-2 and TRBJ2-5; 8 positions agree with TRBD2. Germline CDR1 is SGHTA and CDR2 is FQGNSA. This CDR3 has 16 amino acids. The trim removed 2 bases at V and 5 bases at J, leaving 10 bases unmatched.

The chain links TRBV6-1 to TRBJ2-2; 12 bases line up with TRBD2. With 2 bases clipped from V and 6 bases from J, the junction kept 16 bases outside the gene matches. Germline V gives CDR1 MNHNS, CDR2 SASEGT. This CDR3 comprises 20 residues. CDR3 sequence (DNA): TGTGCCAGCAGTGAACGGGGGGACAGGGCCCTAGCGGGAGGGGCCGGGGAGCTGTTTTTT. Its translation is CASSERGDRALAGGAGELFF.

This chain links TRBV18 with TRBJ2-7, with no clear D. There are 14 residues in the CDR3. The V gene's germline CDR1 is KGHSH and CDR2 LQKENI. Between the trimmed V and J ends, which lost 2 bases and 0 bases, there was a span of 8 bases. The CDR3 spells CASSPTRSSYEQYF. CDR3 in DNA: TGTGCCAGCTCACCAACCAGGAGCTCCTACGAGCAGTACTTC.

This rearrangement joins TRBV29-1 to TRBJ2-1; 9 bases match TRBD1. Germline V gene data show CDR1 as SQVTM and CDR2 as ANQGSEA. V shed 2 bases and J 4 bases; nucleotides not matched to a gene: 3. CDR3 size: 14 residues. Written as DNA, the CDR3 is TGCAGCGTTGAAAGGGACAGGGTTTACAATGAGCAGTTCTTC. Protein: CSVERDRVYNEQFF.

This rearrangement joins TRBV11-3 to TRBJ2-7, with 14 bases fitting TRBD2. Trimming removed 5 bases from V and 1 base from J; junction bases left unmatched: 16. The CDR3 has 20 amino acids. The germline CDR1 and CDR2 sequences are SGHNT and YENEEA. This chain's CDR3 is CASSPRTAGTSGRTSYEQYF. The CDR3 DNA is TGTGCCAGCAGCCCCAGGACAGCCGGGACTAGCGGGAGAACGTCCTACGAGCAGTACTTC.

The chain recombines TRBV7-9 with TRBJ2-5, with D unresolved. The CDR3 is 11 residues long. The V end was cut by 5 bases, the J end by 9 bases, with 10 bases between. From germline, CDR1 is SEHNR and CDR2 FQNEAQ (reference sequence). CDR3 residues: CASSPDPPQYF. The CDR3 nucleotides are TGTGCCAGCAGCCCAGACCCGCCCCAGTACTTC.

The chain has TRBV5-4 and TRBJ2-7; D remains unclear. CDR3 length equals 15 residues. V dropped 0 bases and J dropped 4 bases, with 14 bases sitting between them. Germline CDR1 SGHNT, CDR2 YYREEE (reference sequence). CDR3: CASSLDQARRYEQYF. The DNA for the CDR3 is TGTGCCAGCAGCTTGGATCAGGCGCGGCGGTACGAGCAGTACTTC.

V and J are TRBV5-1 and TRBJ2-7, with D possibly being TRBD2 (5 bases). CDR3 length equals 13 residues. The V gene lost 4 bases and the J gene lost 5 bases, with 13 bases spanning the gap. Germline values: CDR1 SGHRS, CDR2 YFSETQ. This CDR3 is CASSLYASNEQYF. The CDR3 DNA sequence: TGCGCCAGCAGCCTCTACGCTAGCAACGAGCAGTACTTC.

The J gene is TRBJ1-1, the V gene TRBV6-5; maybe TRBD1 (5 bases). The germline V gene has CDR1 MNHEY and CDR2 SVGAGI. The V end was cut by 8 bases, the J end by 3 bases, with 13 bases between. The CDR3 consists of 13 residues. As DNA, the CDR3 is TGTGCCAGCTCACCCCCGGGACACACTGAAGCTTTCTTT. This gives the protein CASSPPGHTEAFF.

This chain joins TRBV7-2 and TRBJ2-7; D remains unclear. Trimming removed 2 bases from V and 4 bases from J, with 9 bases in between. The CDR3 covers 13 residues. Germline V gives CDR1 SGHTA, CDR2 FQGNSA. CDR3 residues: CASSLRSYYEQYF. CDR3 nucleotide sequence: TGTGCCAGCAGCTTAAGGTCATATTACGAGCAGTACTTC. The complete variable domain, with remaining parts taken from reference TRBV7-2 and TRBJ2-7, reads GAGVSQSPSNKVTEKGKDVELRCDPISGHTALYWYRQSLGQGLEFLIYFQGNSAPDKSGLPSDRFSAERTGGSVSTLTIQRTQQEDSAVYLCASSLRSYYEQYFGPGTRLTVT.